Below, 3 T cell receptor beta chains from the same sample are listed, as sequenced in a study of shared clonotypes between healthy human individuals. TCRdb's table, derived via immunoSEQ multiplex PCR, lists solely in-frame clones and lacks some. The sample carries fewer than 200,000 clones, approximately 95% recorded once. The sample taken for sequencing was naive CD4+ T cells sorted from blood. As to subset: CD45RA+ positively selected. Every receptor here comes from a young woman in good health.

The chain recombines TRBV7-9 with TRBJ2-3; possible D gene TRBD1, 6 bases. V was clipped by 6 bases and J by 4 bases, with 20 bases between them. Germline values: CDR1 SEHNR, CDR2 FQNEAQ (reference sequence). This CDR3 has 16 amino acids. In DNA form, the CDR3 reads TGTGCCAGCAGTCAATACGCCCCACAGGGCGCAGATACGCAGTATTTT. Translating gives CASSQYAPQGADTQYF.

The chain employs TRBV5-1 and TRBJ2-7; no definite D call. Germline V lookup: CDR1 SGHRS, CDR2 YFSETQ. CDR3 length: 13 residues. The germline V and J ends were trimmed by 1 base and 3 bases, with 8 bases remaining between them. In DNA, the CDR3 is TGCGCCAGCAGCTTGTACGCATTCTACGAGCAGTACTTC. As protein: CASSLYAFYEQYF.

V gene TRBV5-4 combines with J gene TRBJ1-1; D is perhaps TRBD1 (5 bases). In germline, CDR1 is SGHNT, CDR2 YYREEE (reference sequence). The CDR3 extends over 13 amino acids. The V end was cut by 4 bases, the J end by 6 bases, with 13 bases between. The CDR3 region has the DNA TGTGCCAGCAGCCGACAGAATGCCGCTGAAGCTTTCTTT. It yields the protein CASSRQNAAEAFF. The full variable domain, with the rest looked up from reference TRBV5-4 and TRBJ1-1, is ETGVTQSPTHLIKTRGQQVTLRCSSQSGHNTVSWYQQALGQGPQFIFQYYREEENGRGNFPPRFSGLQFPNYSSELNVNALELDDSALYLCASSRQNAAEAFFGQGTRLTVV.